This T cell receptor beta chain comes out of a study of OX40 agonist ivuxolimab in advanced cancers. The wider study: Ivuxolimab, an agonistic anti-OX40 (CD134) antibody, was given to patients. Study-wide results and caveats: Both CD4+ and CD8+ T cell populations in blood had undergone clonal expansion by week 6 at 0.1 to 3.0 mg/kg.

This CDR3 has 16 residues. CDR1 MDHEN and CDR2 SYDVKM come from the germline V gene. J was trimmed by 4 bases and V by 5 bases; bases with no gene match: 12. Patients had blood sampled at baseline and again on cycle 4 day 1 and cycle 7 day 1. Data came from immunoSEQ multiplex PCR; TCRdb stores just in-frame clones and leaves some out. Of over 55,000 clones in the sample, around 90% were seen once. A note on this clone: The antigen is undetermined.

The TCR was taken from an adult with an advanced solid tumor such as melanoma, head and neck, liver or kidney cancer. The gene calls are TRBV28 and TRBJ2-7; TRBD2 matches 9 bases. Sequencing used CD4+ or CD8+ T cells sorted from blood, obtained in a trial of the OX40 agonist ivuxolimab. The CDR3 protein is CASSAPLGSGSYEQYF. In DNA, the CDR3 is TGTGCCAGCAGTGCCCCCCTGGGTAGCGGGAGTTACGAGCAGTACTTC.